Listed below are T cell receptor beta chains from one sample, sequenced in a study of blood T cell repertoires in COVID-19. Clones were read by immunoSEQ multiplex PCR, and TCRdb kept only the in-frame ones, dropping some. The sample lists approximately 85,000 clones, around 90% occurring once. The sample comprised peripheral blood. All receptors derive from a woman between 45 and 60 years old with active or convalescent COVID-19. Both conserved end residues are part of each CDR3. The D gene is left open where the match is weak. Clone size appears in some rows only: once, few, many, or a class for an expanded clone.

CASSQDPGGVRLLEQFF,TGTGCCAGCAGCCAAGATCCGGGCGGGGTCCGACTTCTAGAGCAGTTCTTC,TRBV14,-,-,TRBJ2-1
CASSLSGQGTYNEQFF,TGTGCCAGCAGCTTATCGGGACAGGGGACCTACAATGAGCAGTTCTTC,TRBV7-3,TRBD1,-,TRBJ2-1
CASSVGQGNYGYTF,TGTGCCAGCAGCGTAGGACAGGGCAACTATGGCTACACCTTC,TRBV5-6,TRBD1,-,TRBJ1-2
CASSQVKSSGANVLTF,TGCGCCAGCAGCCAAGTTAAGAGCTCTGGGGCCAACGTCCTGACTTTC,TRBV4-1,-,-,TRBJ2-6
CASSLLQETQYF,TGTGCCAGCTCCTTGCTACAAGAGACCCAGTACTTC,TRBV18,-,-,TRBJ2-5
CSVAGGNSRGAHYTF,TGCAGCGTTGCAGGGGGTAACTCTCGCGGGGCCCACTACACCTTC,TRBV29-1,TRBD1,-,TRBJ1-2
CASTDRGRRAEQYF,TGTGCCAGCACAGACAGGGGGCGTCGGGCCGAGCAGTACTTC,TRBV5-6,TRBD1,-,TRBJ2-7
CASTLGQLNYGYTF,TGTGCCAGCACACTGGGACAGCTTAACTATGGCTACACCTTC,TRBV2,TRBD1,-,TRBJ1-2
CASSLDGGRSSGNTIYF,TGTGCCAGCAGCTTAGACGGGGGGCGAAGCTCTGGAAACACCATATATTTT,TRBV7-9,-,-,TRBJ1-3
CAWSTSGRGGYTF,TGTGCCTGGAGCACCTCAGGGCGGGGAGGCTACACCTTC,TRBV30,-,once,TRBJ1-2
CASSVISGTGGVSEQFF,TGTGCCAGCAGCGTAATCTCCGGGACAGGGGGCGTGAGTGAGCAGTTCTTC,TRBV9,TRBD1,once,TRBJ2-1
CASKWAAMNTEAFF,TGTGCCAGTAAGTGGGCAGCCATGAACACTGAAGCTTTCTTT,TRBV19,-,once,TRBJ1-1